Sequencing of this TCR beta chain was carried out in a study of T cell changes during pregnancy in multiple sclerosis. The V gene lost 1 base and the J gene lost 0 bases, with 9 bases spanning the gap. CDR1 and CDR2 (germline): MDHEN, SYDVKM. The CDR3 is 15 amino acids. Sequenced by immunoSEQ multiplex PCR; TCRdb stores in-frame clones only, minus some. The table has about 41,000 clones, 80% to 90% seen once; the top ten hold 5.2%. This clonotype was obtained from a female donor in good health, enrolled as a control in a pregnancy study. This material consisted of peripheral blood, taken in the first trimester of pregnancy. V gene TRBV28 combines with J gene TRBJ1-2; D may be TRBD1 (6 bases). CDR3 in amino acids: CASSLSRGPNYGYTF. The DNA of the CDR3 is TGTGCCAGCAGTTTATCCAGGGGACCTAACTATGGCTACACCTTC.